The 19 T cell receptor beta chains below all came from one sample that was sequenced in a study of Tregs in tolerant kidney transplant recipients. Method: immunoSEQ multiplex PCR; TCRdb's copy keeps in-frame clones and lacks some. Listed are about 48,000 clones; 0.8% to 1% falls within the top ten. The source material was CD4+ T cells from blood, sampled before the transplant. These receptors were taken from a human donor who received a combined kidney and bone marrow transplant.

Worth noting for this clone: Read sequence stops 3 residues before the CDR3 end, and the germline J gene provides the missing end. The rearrangement joins TRBV5-1 to TRBJ2-2; tentatively, D is TRBD2 (5 bases). Between the trimmed V and J ends, which lost 4 bases and 8 bases, there was a span of 6 bases. The CDR3 loop spans 11 amino acids. Germline V lookup: CDR1 SGHRS, CDR2 YFSETQ. CDR3 DNA, as far as it was read: TGCGCCAGCAGCCGAGGGGGGGAG. Its translation: CASSRGGE. The full CDR3 protein is CASSRGGELFF.

A remark on this clone: The read terminates 3 residues ahead of where the CDR3 ends, so the germline J gene completes it. This chain uses TRBV7-2 with TRBJ2-3, with D maybe TRBD2 (6 bases). Trimming removed 7 bases from V and 1 base from J, with 15 bases in between. Germline values: CDR1 SGHTA, CDR2 FQGNSA. The CDR3 runs 15 residues. CDR3: CASTWAASGTDTQYF. Incomplete CDR3 DNA: TGTGCCAGCACTTGGGCGGCTAGCGGCACAGATACG. The variable domain in full, completed from reference TRBV7-2 and TRBJ2-3, reads GAGVSQSPSNKVTEKGKDVELRCDPISGHTALYWYRQSLGQGLEFLIYFQGNSAPDKSGLPSDRFSAERTGGSVSTLTIQRTQQEDSAVYLCASTWAASGTDTQYFGPGTRLTVL.

The sequenced part of the CDR3 DNA is TGTGCCAGCAGCCGCGGGTTTGCAGATACG. Translating it yields CASSRGFADT. The entire CDR3 protein reads CASSRGFADTQYF. The genes are TRBV7-6 and TRBJ2-3; maybe TRBD2 (5 bases). The read ends 3 residues before the CDR3 terminus; that terminus is restored from the germline J gene. CDR3 length: 13 residues. Trimming shortened V by 5 bases and J by 4 bases, and 10 bases separated the two germline ends. Germline V lookup: CDR1 SGHVS, CDR2 FNYEAQ.

A word on this clone: The DNA ends 3 residues before the CDR3 does, and the rest of the CDR3 is filled in from the germline J gene. This rearrangement joins TRBV19 to TRBJ2-1; 11 bases agree with TRBD2. J gave up 1 base and V 6 bases, and 5 bases lay outside the gene matches. The CDR3 spans 16 residues. CDR1 is LNHDA and CDR2 is SQIVND in the germline V gene (reference sequence). The CDR3 DNA, read in part, is TGTGCCAGTAGAACCCTAGCGGGAGGATCCTACAATGAG. Amino acid sequence: CASRTLAGGSYNE. The entire CDR3 sequence reads CASRTLAGGSYNEQFF.

Details on this clone: The DNA ends 3 residues before the CDR3 does, and the rest of the CDR3 is filled in from the germline J gene. The chain carries TRBV7-6 and TRBJ2-2; 10 bases fit TRBD2. There are 18 residues in the CDR3. V lost 2 bases, J lost 5 bases, and 11 bases stayed unmatched. Per germline, CDR1 SGHVS and CDR2 FNYEAQ. This CDR3 reads CASSLRRAGGSGTGELFF. Partial CDR3 DNA: TGTGCCAGCAGCTTAAGGAGAGCGGGGGGGAGTGGAACCGGGGAG.

Worth noting for this clone: The CDR3 goes on 3 residues after the read ends, and that part is filled in from the germline J gene. The V gene is TRBV19, the J gene TRBJ1-1; TRBD1 aligns across 11 bases. V lost 5 bases and J lost 4; bases outside the gene matches: 6. The CDR3 contains 15 residues. The germline gives CDR1 LNHDA, CDR2 SQIVND (reference sequence). CDR3 amino acids: CASSATGTGGTEAFF. CDR3 DNA (partial): TGTGCCAGTAGTGCGACCGGGACAGGGGGCACTGAA.

CDR3 bases read: TGTGCCAGCAGCCTCCGGACAGGAATGAACACTGAA. This gives the protein CASSLRTGMNTE. The entire CDR3 sequence reads CASSLRTGMNTEAFF. The V gene is TRBV5-4, the J gene TRBJ1-1; 7 bases align to TRBD1. The read terminates 3 residues ahead of where the CDR3 ends, so the germline J gene completes it. The CDR3 contains 15 residues. V lost 4 bases to trimming and J lost 0 bases; unmatched junction nucleotides: 6. Germline V gene data show CDR1 as SGHNT and CDR2 as YYREEE (reference sequence).

A note on this clone: The read falls 3 residues short of the CDR3 end, and the missing part is taken from the germline J gene. J is TRBJ2-3 and V is TRBV7-2; no clear D. The germline V and J ends were trimmed by 2 bases and 1 base, with 10 bases remaining between them. Germline V gene sequence: CDR1 SGHTA, CDR2 FQGNSA. This CDR3 comprises 15 residues. The CDR3 loop reads CASSLLVKGTDTQYF. The sequenced part of the CDR3 DNA is TGTGCCAGCAGCTTATTGGTAAAGGGCACAGATACG.

Details on this clone: The read falls 3 residues short of the CDR3 end, and the missing part is taken from the germline J gene. The chain carries TRBV6-1 and TRBJ1-2, with a possible D match to TRBD1 (6 bases). Between the trimmed V and J ends, which lost 2 bases and 7 bases, there was a span of 11 bases. Per germline, CDR1 MNHNS and CDR2 SASEGT. The CDR3 has 13 residues. The CDR3 DNA, read in part, is TGTGCCAGCAGTGAATGGGGGCCCGGTGGC. This encodes CASSEWGPGG. The full CDR3 sequence reads CASSEWGPGGYTF.

As to this clone: The read halts 3 residues ahead of the CDR3 end, with the missing end drawn from the germline J gene. The chain uses TRBV30 and TRBJ2-5; possibly TRBD2 for D (5 bases). CDR3 length equals 13 residues. Looked up from germline, CDR1 is GTSNPN and CDR2 is SVGIG (reference sequence). V was shortened by 3 bases and J by 4 bases, with 12 bases between the two germline ends. CDR3 bases read: TGTGCCTGGAGCCTTGGAAGCGGAGAGACC. Its translation: CAWSLGSGET. In full, the CDR3 reads CAWSLGSGETQYF.

Concerning this clone: At one end, the junction sequence differs from germline, possibly due to a read error. The read comes to an end 3 residues before the CDR3 does, leaving the germline J gene to fill in the end. The chain combines TRBV19 with TRBJ2-2; 7 bases line up with TRBD1. The CDR3 spans 16 residues. Per germline, CDR1 LNHDA and CDR2 SQIVND (reference sequence). CDR3 sequence reads: CVSSTRQGLHLGELFF. Partial CDR3 DNA: TGTGTCAGTAGTACCCGACAGGGTTTACACCTCGGGGAG.

Notes on this clone: The CDR3 end is not reached by the read, which stops 3 residues before it; the germline J gene fills it in. The chain has TRBV23-1 and TRBJ2-1, with D hard to call. TRBV23-1 is an ORF, and what it does is uncertain. Trimming removed 3 bases from V and 2 bases from J, with 8 bases in between. The CDR3 loop spans 14 amino acids. CDR3 bases read: TGCGCCAGCAGTCACCCAGATACCTACAATGAG. This sequence encodes CASSHPDTYNE. The full CDR3 protein is CASSHPDTYNEQFF.

On this clone: The read ends 3 residues before the CDR3 terminus; that terminus is restored from the germline J gene. The V gene is TRBV19, the J gene TRBJ1-1; 10 nucleotides line up with TRBD1. The CDR3 has 14 residues. J lost 5 bases, V lost 10 bases, and 10 bases had no gene match. Germline CDR1 and CDR2: LNHDA and SQIVND (reference sequence). CDR3 DNA (partial): TGTGCCACCCGGACAGGGGGTAAGGCGACTGAA. Its translation: CATRTGGKATE. The complete CDR3 sequence is CATRTGGKATEAFF.

Turning to this clone: The CDR3 goes on 3 residues after the read ends, and that part is filled in from the germline J gene. This sequence joins TRBV20-1 and TRBJ1-6, with D possibly TRBD1 on 6 matching bases. Trimming removed 1 base at V and 12 bases at J, with 19 bases between. Germline CDR1 reads DFQATT; CDR2 reads SNEGSKA (reference sequence). The CDR3 extends over 15 amino acids. The sequenced part of the CDR3 DNA is TGCAGTGCTAGAGGGACAGAGACGGGTGATCGACCC. It encodes CSARGTETGDRP. The entire CDR3 reads CSARGTETGDRPLHF.

A word on this clone: The CDR3 goes on 3 residues after the read ends, and that part is filled in from the germline J gene. The rearrangement links TRBV19 to TRBJ2-5; TRBD1 might be the D (6 bases). This CDR3 is 14 amino acids long. Between the trimmed V and J ends, which lost 4 bases and 5 bases, there was a span of 14 bases. Germline values: CDR1 LNHDA, CDR2 SQIVND (reference sequence). This chain's CDR3 is CASSTPQGRETQYF. The CDR3 bases that were read are TGTGCCAGTAGTACGCCACAGGGCCGGGAGACC.

In the case of this clone: The sequenced fragment ends 3 residues before the CDR3 boundary, so the rest is inferred from the germline J gene. The gene calls are TRBV19 and TRBJ1-5; 8 bases agree with TRBD1. The length of the CDR3 is 16 residues. Germline V gene sequence: CDR1 LNHDA, CDR2 SQIVND (reference sequence). Losses at the gene ends were 3 bases for V and 1 base for J; bases not matched to a gene: 5. Incomplete CDR3 DNA: TGTGCCAGTAGTATTAGAGACAGGGGAAGCAATCAGCCC. Its protein product is CASSIRDRGSNQP. From start to end, the CDR3 is CASSIRDRGSNQPQHF.

Turning to this clone: Sequencing ends 3 residues short of the CDR3 end; the germline J gene provides the rest. This rearrangement joins TRBV18 to TRBJ2-6; 9 nucleotides match TRBD1. The V gene's germline CDR1 is KGHSH and CDR2 LQKENI. The CDR3 has 17 amino acids. The J segment lost 4 bases and the V segment lost 2 bases, leaving 6 bases of the junction unmatched. Partial CDR3 DNA: TGTGCCAGCTCACCAAGGGACAGGGTTTCCGGGGCCAACGTC. Amino acids: CASSPRDRVSGANV. Given in full, the CDR3 is CASSPRDRVSGANVLTF.

Concerning this clone: The read gets to within 3 residues of the CDR3 end, and the germline J gene fills in the rest. The V and J genes are TRBV5-1 and TRBJ1-4; weak D call: TRBD1 (5 bases). With 7 bases removed from V and 4 bases from J, the gap between germline ends came to 17 bases. CDR1 and CDR2 from the germline V gene are SGHRS and YFSETQ. The CDR3 runs to 15 residues. CDR3 DNA (partial): TGCGCCAGCCGCTGGGGGACTGGGAGTAATGAAAAA. It yields the protein CASRWGTGSNEK. The CDR3 as a whole reads CASRWGTGSNEKLFF.

This clone is deemed medium-sized by its frequency. From the germline J gene comes the end of the CDR3, since the read stops 3 residues before it. The genes are TRBV6-2 or TRBV6-3 and TRBJ1-3; D is unresolved. Germline CDR1 reads MNHEY; CDR2 reads SVGEGT. Trimming removed 10 bases from V and 0 bases from J, with 10 bases in between. The CDR3 sequence is 13 residues long. This CDR3 is CAISSLSGNTIYF. CDR3 bases read: TGTGCCATCTCGAGCCTCTCTGGAAACACC.